This entry lists 23 T cell receptor beta chains sequenced from one sample in a study of T cell changes during pregnancy in multiple sclerosis. Clones were read by immunoSEQ multiplex PCR, and TCRdb kept only the in-frame ones, dropping some. The table shows roughly 40,000 clones, with about 85% occurring only once. Material: CD4+ T cells from peripheral blood mononuclear cells, obtained before pregnancy. Receptors originate from a female donor with multiple sclerosis, enrolled in a pregnancy study.

The chain links TRBV30 to TRBJ2-7; the D gene is possibly TRBD1 (6 bases). Per germline, CDR1 GTSNPN and CDR2 SVGIG (reference sequence). The CDR3 length is 13 residues. Trimming took 0 bases from V and 2 from J, leaving 8 bases between them. CDR3 in amino acids: CAWSVGGAYEQYF. CDR3 in DNA: TGTGCCTGGAGTGTAGGGGGAGCCTACGAGCAGTACTTC.

By proportion, this clone is medium-sized. The chain joins TRBV6-5 to TRBJ1-2; D is possibly TRBD1 (5 bases). The CDR3 has 13 amino acids. Germline assignment: CDR1 MNHEY and CDR2 SVGAGI. The ends were cut back, 6 bases at V and 3 bases at J, with 11 bases in the middle. The CDR3 loop is CASRRPTDYGYTF. In DNA, the CDR3 is TGTGCCAGCAGACGACCGACAGACTATGGCTACACCTTC.

The chain couples TRBV9 to TRBJ1-2; 8 bases match TRBD1. The V segment lost 5 bases and the J segment 6 bases; nucleotides outside the gene matches: 12. Germline CDR1 SGDLS, CDR2 YYNGEE. The CDR3 has 15 residues. The CDR3 DNA reads as TGTGCCAGCAGTGGACAGGGTGTTTTAGACGATGGCTACACCTTC. It codes for CASSGQGVLDDGYTF.

V and J are TRBV6-1 and TRBJ2-7, with D tentatively TRBD1 (6 bases). This CDR3 comprises 16 residues. Deletions cut 3 bases from V and 5 bases from J, with 20 bases between. The germline V gene has CDR1 MNHNS and CDR2 SASEGT. As DNA, the CDR3 is TGTGCCAGCAGTGATCAACAGGGCTGGGGCCCTAACGAGCAGTACTTC. Translation: CASSDQQGWGPNEQYF.

CDR3 nucleotides: TGTGCCAGCAGCTCGGGACAGCTCGAGACCCAGTACTTC. This codes for CASSSGQLETQYF. The chain has TRBV7-2 and TRBJ2-5, with TRBD1 matching 7 bases. Germline-derived CDR1 and CDR2 are SGHTA and FQGNSA. The CDR3 sequence is 13 residues long. With V trimmed by 4 bases and J by 5 bases, 4 bases remained unmatched.

This chain links TRBV20-1 with TRBJ2-1; D call uncertain. CDR1 DFQATT and CDR2 SNEGSKA come from the germline V gene (reference sequence). The CDR3 runs 11 residues. V was shortened by 0 bases and J by 12 bases, with 9 bases between the two germline ends. The DNA for the CDR3 is TGCAGTGCTAGAGATTGGAGACTGCAGTTCTTC. Residues: CSARDWRLQFF.

This clone was counted a single time. The DNA of the CDR3 is TGCAGCGTCGGAGAACAGGATTCTGGAAACACCATATATTTT. Protein sequence: CSVGEQDSGNTIYF. The chain combines TRBV29-1 with TRBJ1-3; D is possibly TRBD1 (5 bases). Germline lookup yields CDR1 SQVTM and CDR2 ANQGSEA. The CDR3 spans 14 residues. Trimming shortened V by 6 bases and J by 1 base, and 13 bases separated the two germline ends.

V and J are TRBV6-6 and TRBJ1-4, with a possible D match to TRBD1 (6 bases). CDR1 is MNHNY and CDR2 is SVGAGI in the germline V gene (reference sequence). CDR3 size: 14 residues. Trimming cost V 6 bases and J 8 bases, with 16 bases left between them. The CDR3 nucleotides read TGTGCCAGCAGGTCTCAGGGAGGGGGGGAAAAACTGTTTTTT. As protein: CASRSQGGGEKLFF.

This clone was counted between two and nine times. The chain combines TRBV6-1 with TRBJ2-7, with a possible D match to TRBD2 (6 bases). CDR3 length: 15 residues. V dropped 8 bases and J dropped 3 bases, with 20 bases sitting between them. Germline CDR1 MNHNS, CDR2 SASEGT. CDR3 residues: CASFPGREGVYEQYF. CDR3 sequence (DNA): TGTGCCAGCTTCCCTGGGCGGGAAGGGGTCTACGAGCAGTACTTC.

This chain uses TRBV7-2 with TRBJ1-1, with unresolved D. This CDR3 spans 14 amino acids. V shed 7 bases and J shed 2 bases, with 14 bases lying between them. CDR1 is SGHTA and CDR2 is FQGNSA in the germline V gene. The CDR3 reads CASTLSLLNTEAFF. The CDR3 nucleotides are TGTGCCAGCACCTTGAGCCTCCTTAACACTGAAGCTTTCTTT.

This chain links TRBV19 with TRBJ2-7; 9 bases are a match to TRBD1. Per the germline V gene, CDR1 is LNHDA and CDR2 is SQIVND (reference sequence). CDR3 length equals 16 residues. The ends lost 6 bases at V and 1 base at J; junction bases unmatched: 10. The CDR3 nucleotides are TGTGCCAGTAGCACCGGGACAGGGACATATTCCTACGAGCAGTACTTC. Encoded protein: CASSTGTGTYSYEQYF.

J is TRBJ1-5 and V is TRBV15, with a possible D match to TRBD1 (5 bases). Germline CDR1 LNHNV, CDR2 YYDKDF (reference sequence). Trimming cost V 5 bases and J 1 base, with 9 bases left between them. The CDR3 runs to 14 residues. CDR3 bases: TGTGCCACCAGCCGGGGGGGGAGCAATCAGCCCCAGCATTTT. Protein product: CATSRGGSNQPQHF. The entire variable domain, with the rest obtained from reference TRBV15 and TRBJ1-5, is as follows: DAMVIQNPRYQVTQFGKPVTLSCSQTLNHNVMYWYQQKSSQAPKLLFHYYDKDFNNEADTPDNFQSRRPNTSFCFLDIRSPGLGDTAMYLCATSRGGSNQPQHFGDGTRLSIL.

The genes are TRBV30 and TRBJ2-1, with 9 positions matching TRBD2. This CDR3 spans 15 amino acids. Germline V gene data show CDR1 as GTSNPN and CDR2 as SVGIG (reference sequence). Trimming took 4 bases from V and 7 from J; bases not matched to a gene: 11. The DNA for the CDR3 is TGTGCCTGGAATCCCGGGACTAGCAATTTTAATGAGCAGTTCTTC. It translates to CAWNPGTSNFNEQFF.

The V and J genes are TRBV5-1 and TRBJ2-3, with TRBD2 matching over 12 bases. Trimming took 4 bases from V and 2 from J; bases not matched to a gene: 5. The CDR3 has 16 residues. The V gene's germline CDR1 is SGHRS and CDR2 YFSETQ. CDR3: CASSASGGATTDTQYF. CDR3 bases: TGCGCCAGCAGCGCTAGCGGGGGGGCAACCACAGATACGCAGTATTTT.

The chain combines TRBV7-2 with TRBJ2-7; 7 nucleotides line up with TRBD2. Trimming at V came to 3 bases and at J to 5 bases, leaving 19 bases not matched to a gene. The CDR3 length is 18 residues. Germline CDR1 and CDR2: SGHTA and FQGNSA. The CDR3 protein is CASSFSGKGSTNLHEQYF. CDR3 DNA sequence: TGTGCCAGCAGCTTCAGCGGGAAGGGGTCAACAAACCTGCACGAGCAGTACTTC.

The chain is built from TRBV6-1 and TRBJ1-6, with 8 bases matching TRBD1. CDR1 MNHNS and CDR2 SASEGT come from the germline V gene. The CDR3 extends over 15 amino acids. V shed 5 bases and J 3 bases; nucleotides not matched to a gene: 3. CDR3 bases: TGTGCCAGCAGTCTACAGGGGGTCTATAATTCACCCCTCCACTTT. Translating gives CASSLQGVYNSPLHF.

The chain carries TRBV6-5 and TRBJ1-5, with TRBD1 matching over 7 bases. Trimming took 4 bases from V and 4 from J; bases not matched to a gene: 7. CDR1 is MNHEY, CDR2 SVGAGI, per germline. This CDR3 has 15 residues. CDR3 sequence (DNA): TGTGCCAGCAGTTTAGGGGACAGCCTTAATCAGCCCCAGCATTTT. Protein sequence: CASSLGDSLNQPQHF.

The V call is TRBV18, the J call TRBJ2-7; TRBD2 agrees at 11 bases. CDR3 length: 17 residues. The trim removed 3 bases at V and 5 bases at J, leaving 12 bases unmatched. Germline V CDR1 and CDR2: KGHSH, LQKENI. CDR3 coding DNA: TGTGCCAGCTCACCTCAACTAAAACTAGCGGGGGAGGACGAGCAGTACTTC. It codes for CASSPQLKLAGEDEQYF. The full variable domain, with the rest looked up from reference TRBV18 and TRBJ2-7, is NAGVMQNPRHLVRRRGQEARLRCSPMKGHSHVYWYRQLPEEGLKFMVYLQKENIIDESGMPKERFSAEFPKEGPSILRIQQVVRGDSAAYFCASSPQLKLAGEDEQYFGPGTRLTVT.

The rearrangement uses TRBV9 and TRBJ2-7; TRBD1 is a possible D gene (6 bases). With 3 bases removed from V and 0 bases from J, the gap between germline ends came to 10 bases. Per the germline V gene, CDR1 is SGDLS and CDR2 is YYNGEE. This CDR3 region has 14 residues. The CDR3 DNA reads as TGTGCCAGCAGCGGTGGGGACATCTCCTACGAGCAGTACTTC. Amino acid sequence: CASSGGDISYEQYF.

The V gene is TRBV6-5, the J gene TRBJ2-5; TRBD1 might be the D (6 bases). Looked up from germline, CDR1 is MNHEY and CDR2 is SVGAGI. This CDR3 comprises 16 residues. Trimming took off 0 bases at V and 0 bases at J, with 11 bases between the two ends. The CDR3 here is CASSYSGQSYQETQYF. CDR3 sequence (DNA): TGTGCCAGCAGTTACTCTGGACAGAGTTACCAAGAGACCCAGTACTTC.

The chain is built from TRBV2 and TRBJ1-6, with 9 bases lining up with TRBD1. The CDR3 spans 14 residues. V was clipped by 8 bases and J by 7 bases; unmatched bases: 6. Germline loops: CDR1 SNHLY, CDR2 FYNNEI. CDR3 DNA sequence: TGTGCCAGCCGATTGGGACAGGGCAATTCACCCCTCCACTTT. Translating gives CASRLGQGNSPLHF.

The chain combines TRBV6-6 with TRBJ1-5, with D possibly matching TRBD1 (5 bases). The CDR3 is 16 amino acids. The germline V gene encodes CDR1 MNHNY and CDR2 SVGAGI (reference sequence). Trimming took 8 bases from V and 4 from J, leaving 21 bases between them. DNA of the CDR3: TGTGCCAGCGGCTCTTTGGCACAGGCGTTGAATCAGCCCCAGCATTTT. It codes for CASGSLAQALNQPQHF.

The gene calls are TRBV5-4 and TRBJ1-1, with a tentative D call TRBD1 (6 bases). Germline-derived CDR1 and CDR2 are SGHNT and YYREEE (reference sequence). The CDR3 is 17 amino acids. V lost 3 bases and J 7 bases, leaving 25 bases between the germline ends. The CDR3 spells CASSSGAGGALSLEAFF. The CDR3 DNA is TGTGCCAGCAGCTCGGGGGCGGGAGGGGCCCTGTCGCTTGAAGCTTTCTTT.